One sample yielded the 6 T cell receptor beta chains listed below, sequenced in a study of OX40 agonist ivuxolimab in advanced cancers. Sequencing was performed with immunoSEQ multiplex PCR; in TCRdb, only in-frame clones are kept and a portion is missing. Among under 75,000 clones listed, 91% were seen once. The sample consisted of CD4+ or CD8+ T cells sorted from blood, taken in a trial of the OX40 agonist ivuxolimab. These receptors all come from an adult with an advanced solid tumor such as melanoma, head and neck, liver or kidney cancer.

This clone was detected only once. The rearrangement links TRBV6-1 to TRBJ2-5; the D is unclear. Trimming pared 11 bases from V and 0 bases from J, leaving 13 bases between. Germline loops: CDR1 MNHNS, CDR2 SASEGT. This CDR3 comprises 13 residues. CDR3 coding DNA: TGTGCCGCTCCCGGAACGAACCAAGAGACCCAGTACTTC. It encodes CAAPGTNQETQYF.

The chain employs TRBV6-5 and TRBJ1-5; D is uncertain. Germline CDR1 and CDR2: MNHEY and SVGAGI. The CDR3 is 13 amino acids. Trimming shortened V by 2 bases and J by 5 bases, and 7 bases separated the two germline ends. CDR3 nucleotide sequence: TGTGCCAGCAGTTACGGGCGGTATCAGCCCCAGCATTTT. This codes for CASSYGRYQPQHF.

V gene TRBV28 combines with J gene TRBJ2-5, with D uncertain. The CDR3 is made up of 11 amino acids. V lost 8 bases, J lost 7 bases, and 11 bases lay in between. The germline gives CDR1 MDHEN, CDR2 SYDVKM. For the CDR3, the DNA is TGTGCCAGCGGATACCTTTTGACCCAGTACTTC. Protein: CASGYLLTQYF.

The V and J genes are TRBV15 and TRBJ2-3; D call uncertain. The CDR3 totals 17 residues. From germline, CDR1 is LNHNV and CDR2 YYDKDF (reference sequence). V gave up 5 bases and J gave up 4 bases, with 22 bases separating them. This CDR3 reads CATSGFLDSLDADTQYF. CDR3 sequence (DNA): TGTGCCACCAGCGGTTTTCTTGACTCCCTCGATGCAGATACGCAGTATTTT.

The genes are TRBV27 and TRBJ2-7, with D perhaps matching TRBD1 or TRBD2 (5 bases each). This CDR3 is built from 14 residues. Per germline, CDR1 MNHEY and CDR2 SMNVEV (reference sequence). Trimming took 5 bases from V and 7 from J, leaving 18 bases between them. Here the CDR3 reads CASSNRDGFGEQYF. CDR3 nucleotide sequence: TGTGCCAGCAGTAACCGGGACGGTTTTGGGGAGCAGTACTTC.

The rearrangement joins TRBV5-4 to TRBJ2-3; D gene uncertain. CDR3 length: 15 residues. The germline V gene encodes CDR1 SGHNT and CDR2 YYREEE (reference sequence). V was pared by 1 base and J by 0 bases, with 9 bases between. This CDR3 is CASSLISGSTDTQYF. The CDR3 DNA follows: TGTGCCAGCAGCTTGATTTCGGGCAGCACAGATACGCAGTATTTT.